Listed here are 29 T cell receptor beta chains from one sample, sequenced in a study of cytomegalovirus exposure and HLA in healthy donors. The PCR had 60 Vbeta and 13 Jbeta primers. The protocol was immunoSEQ multiplex PCR, while the TCRdb copy is restricted to in-frame clones and leaves out a portion. Of approximately 190,000 clones listed, 75% to 90% are singletons. Sequenced input: PBMCs. Receptors were obtained from a man aged 35-49 years in good health and CMV-seropositive.

This clone was recorded once. The chain couples TRBV19 to TRBJ1-3; TRBD1 might be the D (5 bases). This CDR3 has 16 residues. Trimming stripped 5 bases from V and 0 bases from J, with 14 bases between. Per germline, CDR1 LNHDA and CDR2 SQIVND (reference sequence). The CDR3 region is CASSLDRAISGNTIYF. The CDR3, as DNA: TGTGCCAGTAGTCTTGACAGAGCAATCTCTGGAAACACCATATATTTT.

The chain links TRBV7-3 to TRBJ1-1; D remains ambiguous. The germline V and J ends were trimmed by 5 bases and 1 base, with 11 bases remaining between them. CDR1 is SGHTA, CDR2 FQGTGA, per germline. The CDR3 spans 14 residues. In nucleotides, the CDR3 is TGTGCCAGCAGCACTAGACCTGGGAACACTGAAGCTTTCTTT. It encodes CASSTRPGNTEAFF.

This chain's CDR3 is CASSLGRAGNTIYF. Here the CDR3 DNA reads TGTGCCAGCAGCTTAGGCAGGGCTGGAAACACCATATATTTT. This chain connects TRBV5-6 to TRBJ1-3, with a weak D call TRBD1 (5 bases). The CDR3 is 14 residues long. Trimming removed 2 bases at V and 2 bases at J, with 8 bases between. Germline V gene lookup returns CDR1 SGHDT and CDR2 YYEEEE.

The chain couples TRBV6-5 to TRBJ2-5, with D perhaps matching TRBD2 (6 bases). From germline, CDR1 is MNHEY and CDR2 SVGAGI. The CDR3 consists of 13 residues. V lost 2 bases, J lost 3 bases, and 7 bases lay in between. The CDR3 bases are TGTGCCAGCAGTTACGGAGGGGAAGAGACCCAGTACTTC. Amino acid sequence: CASSYGGEETQYF.

This clone was seen only a few times. The chain carries TRBV6-5 and TRBJ2-3, with a possible D match to TRBD2 (6 bases). Germline V gene sequence: CDR1 MNHEY, CDR2 SVGAGI. The CDR3 extends over 15 amino acids. Trimming removed 2 bases from V and 1 base from J, with 10 bases in between. CDR3 sequence (DNA): TGTGCCAGCAGTTACGGGGGGTGGGGCACAGATACGCAGTATTTT. It yields the protein CASSYGGWGTDTQYF.

Turning to this clone: At one boundary the junction diverges from the germline segment, which might be a read error. J is TRBJ2-2 and V is TRBV7-9; D might be TRBD2 (5 bases). This CDR3 comprises 14 residues. Germline loops: CDR1 SEHNR, CDR2 FQNEAQ (reference sequence). In DNA form, the CDR3 reads TGTGCCAGCCGCTTTGGTGGGAGCACCGGGGAGCTGTTTTTT. Amino acids: CASRFGGSTGELFF.

The V gene is TRBV2, the J gene TRBJ2-7, with 7 bases aligning to TRBD2. From germline, CDR1 is SNHLY and CDR2 FYNNEI. CDR3 length equals 12 residues. The junction had 5 bases not matched to a gene; V was cut back by 7 bases and J by 5 bases. The CDR3 DNA sequence: TGTGCCAGCAACGAGCGGGGCCACGAGCAGTACTTC. It codes for CASNERGHEQYF.

Note on this clone: The junction departs from the called germline gene at one end, perhaps through a read error. The chain uses TRBV7-9 and TRBJ1-1, with D uncertain. The CDR3 covers 12 residues. From germline, CDR1 is SEHNR and CDR2 FQNEAQ (reference sequence). The CDR3 spells CSSSFMNTEAFF. CDR3 nucleotide sequence: TGTTCCAGCAGCTTCATGAACACTGAAGCTTTCTTT.

The chain is built from TRBV7-2 and TRBJ2-3; no definite D call. CDR1 is SGHTA and CDR2 is FQGNSA in the germline V gene. CDR3 length: 12 amino acids. V lost 5 bases to trimming and J lost 2 bases, with 5 bases between them. CDR3: CASSPYTDTQYF. Here the CDR3 DNA reads TGTGCCAGCAGCCCCTACACAGATACGCAGTATTTT.

The chain is built from TRBV5-1 and TRBJ2-1; 8 nucleotides match TRBD2. Germline CDR1 is SGHRS and CDR2 is YFSETQ. This CDR3 has 16 residues. Germline trimming cut 2 bases from V and 7 bases from J; bases unmatched to any gene: 11. The CDR3 loop is CASSLSAGGGGNEQFF. CDR3 in DNA: TGCGCCAGCAGCTTAAGCGCGGGGGGCGGTGGGAATGAGCAGTTCTTC.

The chain uses TRBV2 and TRBJ2-3, with 7 bases matching TRBD2. The CDR3 contains 16 residues. The V segment lost 4 bases and the J segment 0 bases; nucleotides outside the gene matches: 7. Germline CDR1 reads SNHLY; CDR2 reads FYNNEI. This chain's CDR3 is CASSGALAASTDTQYF. The CDR3 bases are TGTGCCAGCAGTGGCGCCCTAGCGGCTAGCACAGATACGCAGTATTTT.

The rearrangement uses TRBV27 and TRBJ2-3; weak D call: TRBD2 (6 bases). Germline V gives CDR1 MNHEY, CDR2 SMNVEV (reference sequence). The CDR3 spans 17 residues. V was clipped by 1 base and J by 1 base, with 15 bases between them. CDR3 sequence reads: CASSLWWGDSGTDTQYF. The CDR3 coding sequence is TGTGCCAGCAGTTTATGGTGGGGGGATAGCGGCACAGATACGCAGTATTTT.

The chain links TRBV7-9 to TRBJ2-5; 9 bases line up with TRBD1. The DNA end is a closer match to TRBJ2-7, so the J assignment may be wrong. The CDR3 runs 16 residues. Germline-derived CDR1 and CDR2 are SEHNR and FQNEAQ (reference sequence). CDR3 in DNA: TGTGCCAGCAGCTTGGGAGGGGGACAGGGCTCCTACGAGCAGTACTTC. As protein: CASSLGGGQGSYEQYF.

V is TRBV28 and J is TRBJ1-2, with a possible D match to TRBD1 (5 bases). The V and J ends lost 6 bases and 4 bases respectively, with 21 bases between them. The CDR3 covers 16 residues. The V gene's germline CDR1 is MDHEN and CDR2 SYDVKM. The CDR3 region has the DNA TGTGCCAGCAGATTAGATGGCCGGGGGTTTTCCTATGGCTACACCTTC. Its protein product is CASRLDGRGFSYGYTF.

The chain uses TRBV29-1 and TRBJ2-7; 8 nucleotides align to TRBD2. This CDR3 has 15 amino acids. Losses at the gene ends were 6 bases for V and 2 bases for J; bases not matched to a gene: 12. Germline V gene data show CDR1 as SQVTM and CDR2 as ANQGSEA. DNA of the CDR3: TGCAGCGTCGGCGCCCCGAGCGGGGGAACCTACGAGCAGTACTTC. Translation gives CSVGAPSGGTYEQYF.

This chain connects TRBV6-1 to TRBJ2-4, with a tentative D call TRBD1 (6 bases). This CDR3 has 14 residues. V shed 8 bases and J shed 7 bases, with 18 bases lying between them. In germline, CDR1 is MNHNS, CDR2 SASEGT. CDR3: CASWGTFYGNIQYF. CDR3 sequence (DNA): TGTGCCAGCTGGGGGACATTTTATGGGAACATTCAGTACTTC.

This clone was counted between two and nine times. The chain carries TRBV4-1 and TRBJ2-6; possibly TRBD1 for D (6 bases). Germline-derived CDR1 and CDR2 are MGHRA and YSYEKL. The V and J ends lost 3 bases and 1 base respectively, with 10 bases between them. CDR3 length: 16 amino acids. CDR3 coding DNA: TGCGCCAGCAGCCACAACACAGGGTCTGGGGCCAACGTCCTGACTTTC. Translated, it gives CASSHNTGSGANVLTF.

The chain joins TRBV6-1 to TRBJ2-1; 8 bases match TRBD1. After removal of 7 bases from V and 3 bases from J, the junction contained 8 bases not matched to a gene. The CDR3 has 15 amino acids. Germline loops: CDR1 MNHNS, CDR2 SASEGT. The CDR3 is CASTRTDRVYNEQFF. In DNA form, the CDR3 reads TGTGCCAGCACCCGAACGGACAGGGTCTACAATGAGCAGTTCTTC.

This clone was observed a handful of times. The CDR3 bases are TGTGCCAGCAGCTTCTACAGGGAAGAGTACGAGCAGTACTTC. It yields the protein CASSFYREEYEQYF. The chain carries TRBV5-8 and TRBJ2-7; a possible D gene is TRBD1 (6 bases). The CDR3 contains 14 residues. Germline assignment: CDR1 SGHTS and CDR2 YDEGEE. The V end was cut by 2 bases, the J end by 4 bases, with 13 bases between.

J is TRBJ1-2 and V is TRBV29-1, with TRBD1 identical over 9 bases. CDR3 length: 14 amino acids. The V segment lost 1 base and the J segment 4 bases; nucleotides outside the gene matches: 4. The germline CDR1 and CDR2 sequences are SQVTM and ANQGSEA. The CDR3 DNA reads TGCAGCGTTGAAGGTACAGGGGGCGCCTATGGCTACACCTTC. Its translation is CSVEGTGGAYGYTF. Full variable domain (remainder filled in from reference TRBV29-1 and TRBJ1-2): SAVISQKPSRDICQRGTSLTIQCQVDSQVTMMFWYRQQPGQSLTLIATANQGSEATYESGFVIDKFPISRPNLTFSTLTVSNMSPEDSSIYLCSVEGTGGAYGYTFGSGTRLTVV.

V gene TRBV29-1 combines with J gene TRBJ2-7; 7 nucleotides match TRBD1. Germline V gives CDR1 SQVTM, CDR2 ANQGSEA. This CDR3 region has 13 residues. The V gene end was trimmed by 7 bases and the J gene end by 4 bases; junction bases not matched to a gene: 10. CDR3 nucleotide sequence: TGCAGCGCCAGAAGAGGGACAGAATACGAGCAGTACTTC. This sequence encodes CSARRGTEYEQYF.

The J gene is TRBJ2-1, the V gene TRBV9; the match to TRBD2 covers 8 bases. Germline V lookup: CDR1 SGDLS, CDR2 YYNGEE. The CDR3 contains 17 residues. J gave up 0 bases and V 0 bases, and 5 bases lay outside the gene matches. CDR3 residues: CASSVVAGGNSYNEQFF. Written as DNA, the CDR3 is TGTGCCAGCAGCGTAGTTGCGGGGGGTAACTCCTACAATGAGCAGTTCTTC.

J is TRBJ2-3 and V is TRBV30; D possibly corresponds to TRBD1 (5 bases). This CDR3 region has 14 residues. CDR1 is GTSNPN and CDR2 is SVGIG in the germline V gene (reference sequence). V lost 0 bases, J lost 6 bases, and 13 bases lay in between. The CDR3 DNA reads as TGTGCCTGGAGTGTCTCAGGGTTTATTGATACGCAGTATTTT. Residues: CAWSVSGFIDTQYF.

This clone was picked up one time. The chain has TRBV13 and TRBJ2-1; 13 bases agree with TRBD2. Germline V CDR1 and CDR2: PRHDT, FYEKMQ (reference sequence). Unmatched junction bases numbered 12, after V lost 5 bases and J lost 2 bases. The CDR3 consists of 19 residues. CDR3 loop: CASSHPGTSGALTYNEQFF. The CDR3 coding sequence is TGTGCCAGCAGCCATCCCGGGACTAGCGGGGCTTTAACCTACAATGAGCAGTTCTTC.

CDR3 residues: CASSAEGGLNTEAFF. In DNA, the CDR3 is TGTGCCAGCAGCGCAGAAGGGGGTCTGAACACTGAAGCTTTCTTT. The chain combines TRBV9 with TRBJ1-1; TRBD1 is a possible D gene (6 bases). Germline V gene data show CDR1 as SGDLS and CDR2 as YYNGEE. The CDR3 is made up of 15 amino acids. The V and J ends lost 3 bases and 0 bases respectively, with 12 bases between them.

The genes are TRBV20-1 and TRBJ2-7, with D perhaps TRBD2 (5 bases). Trimming cost V 8 bases and J 3 bases, with 11 bases left between them. The CDR3 loop spans 11 amino acids. CDR1 DFQATT and CDR2 SNEGSKA come from the germline V gene (reference sequence). CDR3 amino acids: CSPFRDYEQYF. CDR3 nucleotide sequence: TGCAGTCCCTTCCGGGACTACGAGCAGTACTTC.

The chain combines TRBV2 with TRBJ2-5; D is possibly TRBD1 (5 bases). The J call could be wrong; TRBJ2-7 is a better fit for the DNA end. The CDR3 is 15 amino acids. CDR1 and CDR2 (germline): SNHLY, FYNNEI. CDR3 residues: CASSEAGQAHYEQYF. CDR3 DNA: TGTGCCAGCAGTGAAGCGGGGCAGGCACACTACGAGCAGTACTTC.

In its sample, this clone was seen once. The chain recombines TRBV28 with TRBJ1-6, with D possibly being TRBD1 (5 bases). Germline assignment: CDR1 MDHEN and CDR2 SYDVKM. V was shortened by 8 bases and J by 9 bases, with 14 bases between the two germline ends. The CDR3 spans 13 residues. The CDR3 region is CASGGGVGSPLHF. In nucleotides, the CDR3 is TGTGCCAGCGGTGGGGGGGTGGGTTCACCCCTCCACTTT.

The DNA for the CDR3 is TGTGCCAGCAGCTCGACAGGGGTAGATTACGAGCAGTACTTC. This codes for CASSSTGVDYEQYF. The chain carries TRBV7-2 and TRBJ2-7; 8 bases fit TRBD1. The ends lost 4 bases at V and 4 bases at J; junction bases unmatched: 6. The CDR3 spans 14 residues. Germline V gives CDR1 SGHTA, CDR2 FQGNSA.